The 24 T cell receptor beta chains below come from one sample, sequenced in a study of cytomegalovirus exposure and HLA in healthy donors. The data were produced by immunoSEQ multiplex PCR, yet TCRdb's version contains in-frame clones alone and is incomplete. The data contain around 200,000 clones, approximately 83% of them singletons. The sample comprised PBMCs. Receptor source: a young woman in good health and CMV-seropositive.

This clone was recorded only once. DNA for the CDR3: TGTGCCAGCAGTTCTCGGACAGGGCGCCGGGGATACAATCAGCCCCAGCATTTT. This translates into CASSSRTGRRGYNQPQHF. This chain uses TRBV28 with TRBJ1-5; 8 bases agree with TRBD1. This CDR3 has 18 residues. Per germline, CDR1 MDHEN and CDR2 SYDVKM. J was trimmed by 3 bases and V by 4 bases; bases with no gene match: 14.

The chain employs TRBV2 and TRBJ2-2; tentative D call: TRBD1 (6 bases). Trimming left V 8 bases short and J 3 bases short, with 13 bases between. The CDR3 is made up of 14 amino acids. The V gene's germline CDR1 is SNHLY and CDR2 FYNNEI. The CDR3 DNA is TGTGCCAGCGACCTCCAGGGGCACACCGGGGAGCTGTTTTTT. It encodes CASDLQGHTGELFF.

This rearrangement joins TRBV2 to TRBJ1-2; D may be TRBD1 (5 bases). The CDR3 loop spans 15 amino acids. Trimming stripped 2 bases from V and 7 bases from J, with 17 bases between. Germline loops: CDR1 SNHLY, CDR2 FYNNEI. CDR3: CASSESGGRVSGYTF. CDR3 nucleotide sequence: TGTGCCAGCAGTGAATCTGGGGGGAGGGTTAGTGGCTACACCTTC.

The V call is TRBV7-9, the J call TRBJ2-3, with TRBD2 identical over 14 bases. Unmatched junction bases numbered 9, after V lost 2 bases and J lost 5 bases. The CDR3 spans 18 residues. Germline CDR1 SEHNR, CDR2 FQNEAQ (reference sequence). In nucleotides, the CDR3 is TGTGCCAGCAGCTTACCGAAGACTAGCGGGGGGGCACGAGATACGCAGTATTTT. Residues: CASSLPKTSGGARDTQYF. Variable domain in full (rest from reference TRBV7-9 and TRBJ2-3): DTGVSQNPRHKITKRGQNVTFRCDPISEHNRLYWYRQTLGQGPEFLTYFQNEAQLEKSRLLSDRFSAERPKGSFSTLEIQRTEQGDSAMYLCASSLPKTSGGARDTQYFGPGTRLTVL.

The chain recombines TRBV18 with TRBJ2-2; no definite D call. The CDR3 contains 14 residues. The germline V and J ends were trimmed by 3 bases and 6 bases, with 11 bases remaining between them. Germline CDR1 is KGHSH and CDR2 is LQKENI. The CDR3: CASSPGFEAGELFF. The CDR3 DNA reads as TGTGCCAGCTCACCTGGATTTGAGGCCGGGGAGCTGTTTTTT. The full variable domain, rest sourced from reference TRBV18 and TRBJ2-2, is NAGVMQNPRHLVRRRGQEARLRCSPMKGHSHVYWYRQLPEEGLKFMVYLQKENIIDESGMPKERFSAEFPKEGPSILRIQQVVRGDSAAYFCASSPGFEAGELFFGEGSRLTVL.

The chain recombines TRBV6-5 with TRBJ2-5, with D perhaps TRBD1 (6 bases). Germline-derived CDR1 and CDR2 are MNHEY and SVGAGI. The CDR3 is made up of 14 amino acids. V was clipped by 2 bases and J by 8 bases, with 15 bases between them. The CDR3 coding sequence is TGTGCCAGCAGTTACGGGCCAGGGGAGTATACCCAGTACTTC. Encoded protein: CASSYGPGEYTQYF.

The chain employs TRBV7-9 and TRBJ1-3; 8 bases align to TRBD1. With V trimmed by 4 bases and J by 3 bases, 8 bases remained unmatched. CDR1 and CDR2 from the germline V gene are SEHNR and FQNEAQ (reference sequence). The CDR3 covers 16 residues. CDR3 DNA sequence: TGTGCCAGCAGCTCAGGGCAGGGGGCACGTGGAAACACCATATATTTT. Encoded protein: CASSSGQGARGNTIYF.

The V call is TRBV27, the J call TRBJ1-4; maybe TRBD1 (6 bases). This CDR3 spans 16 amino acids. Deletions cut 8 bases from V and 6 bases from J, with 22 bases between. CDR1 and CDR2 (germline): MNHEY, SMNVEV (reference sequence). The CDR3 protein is CASGQYGGHPYEKLFF. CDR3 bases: TGTGCCAGCGGGCAATATGGGGGCCACCCCTATGAAAAACTGTTTTTT.

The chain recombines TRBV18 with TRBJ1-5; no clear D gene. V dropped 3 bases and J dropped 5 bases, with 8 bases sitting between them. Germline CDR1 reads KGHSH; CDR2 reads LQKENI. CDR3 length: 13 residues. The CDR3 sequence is CASSPGVDQPQHF. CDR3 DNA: TGTGCCAGCTCACCCGGGGTTGATCAGCCCCAGCATTTT.

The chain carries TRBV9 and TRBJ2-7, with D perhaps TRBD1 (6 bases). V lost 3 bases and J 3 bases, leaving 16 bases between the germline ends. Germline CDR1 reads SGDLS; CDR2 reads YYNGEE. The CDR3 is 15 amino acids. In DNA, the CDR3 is TGTGCCAGCAGCGCAGGGGACCGTTTGGGCTACGAGCAGTACTTC. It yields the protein CASSAGDRLGYEQYF.

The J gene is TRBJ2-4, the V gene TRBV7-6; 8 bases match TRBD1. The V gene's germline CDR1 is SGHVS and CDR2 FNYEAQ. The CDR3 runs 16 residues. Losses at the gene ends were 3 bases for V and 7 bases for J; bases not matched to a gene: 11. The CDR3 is CASSLNAGGWENIQYF. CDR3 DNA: TGTGCCAGCAGCTTGAATGCAGGGGGCTGGGAGAACATTCAGTACTTC. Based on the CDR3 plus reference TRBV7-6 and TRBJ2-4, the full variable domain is GAGVSQSPRYKVTKRGQDVALRCDPISGHVSLYWYRQALGQGPEFLTYFNYEAQQDKSGLPNDRFSAERPEGSISTLTIQRTEQRDSAMYRCASSLNAGGWENIQYFGAGTRLSVL.

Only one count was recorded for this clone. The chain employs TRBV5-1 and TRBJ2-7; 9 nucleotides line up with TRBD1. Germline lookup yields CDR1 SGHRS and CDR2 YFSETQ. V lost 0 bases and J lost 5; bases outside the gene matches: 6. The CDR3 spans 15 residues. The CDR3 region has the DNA TGCGCCAGCAGCTTGGTGGGACAGGGTAGGAACGAGCAGTACTTC. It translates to CASSLVGQGRNEQYF.

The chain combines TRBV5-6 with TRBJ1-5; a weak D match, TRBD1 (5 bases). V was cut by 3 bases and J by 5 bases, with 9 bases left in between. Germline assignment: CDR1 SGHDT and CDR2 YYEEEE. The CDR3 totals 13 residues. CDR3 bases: TGTGCCAGCAGCTCCGGGGGGGATCAGCCCCAGCATTTT. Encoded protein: CASSSGGDQPQHF.

CDR3 in amino acids: CASSIQTVNYGYTF. CDR3 sequence (DNA): TGTGCCAGCAGCATACAGACAGTTAACTATGGCTACACCTTC. The gene calls are TRBV5-6 and TRBJ1-2; a weak D match, TRBD1 (5 bases). Trimming took 4 bases from V and 1 from J, leaving 11 bases between them. The CDR3 loop spans 14 amino acids. Per germline, CDR1 SGHDT and CDR2 YYEEEE.

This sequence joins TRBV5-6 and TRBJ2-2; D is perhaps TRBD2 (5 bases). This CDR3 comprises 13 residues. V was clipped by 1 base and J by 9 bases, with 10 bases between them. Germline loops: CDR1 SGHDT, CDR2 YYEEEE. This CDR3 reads CASSLWERWELFF. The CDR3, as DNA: TGTGCCAGCAGCTTGTGGGAGCGGTGGGAGCTGTTTTTT.

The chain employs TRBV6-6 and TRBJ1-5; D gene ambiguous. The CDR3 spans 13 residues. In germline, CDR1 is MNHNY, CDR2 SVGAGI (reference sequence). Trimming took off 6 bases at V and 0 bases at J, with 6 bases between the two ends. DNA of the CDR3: TGTGCCAGCAGCCAGATTAGCAATCAGCCCCAGCATTTT. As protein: CASSQISNQPQHF.

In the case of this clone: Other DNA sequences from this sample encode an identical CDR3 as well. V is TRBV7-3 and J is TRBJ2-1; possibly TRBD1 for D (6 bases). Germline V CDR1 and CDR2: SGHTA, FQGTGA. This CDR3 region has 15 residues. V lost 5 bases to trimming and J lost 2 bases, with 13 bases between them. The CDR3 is CASSPSRTAYNEQFF. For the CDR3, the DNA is TGTGCCAGCAGCCCATCCCGGACAGCCTACAATGAGCAGTTCTTC.

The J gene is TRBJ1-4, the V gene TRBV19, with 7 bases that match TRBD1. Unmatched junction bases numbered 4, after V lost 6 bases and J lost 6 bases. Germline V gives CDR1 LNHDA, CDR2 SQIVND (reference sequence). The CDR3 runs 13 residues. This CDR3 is CASRTTGDEKLFF. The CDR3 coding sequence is TGTGCCAGTAGGACAACAGGGGATGAAAAACTGTTTTTT.

CDR3 nucleotide sequence: TGTGCCAGCAGTGACTCGACTAGCGGGGGAGATACGCAGTATTTT. It is translated as CASSDSTSGGDTQYF. The genes are TRBV6-1 and TRBJ2-3, with 12 bases lining up with TRBD2. The CDR3 spans 15 residues. Germline values: CDR1 MNHNS, CDR2 SASEGT. With 3 bases clipped from V and 5 bases from J, the junction kept 3 bases outside the gene matches.

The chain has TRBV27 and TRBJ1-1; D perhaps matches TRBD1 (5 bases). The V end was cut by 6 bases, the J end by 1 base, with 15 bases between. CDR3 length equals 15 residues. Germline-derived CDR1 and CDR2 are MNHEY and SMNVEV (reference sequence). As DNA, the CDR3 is TGTGCCAGCAGACCCCTGGGGCAGAAGAACACTGAAGCTTTCTTT. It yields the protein CASRPLGQKNTEAFF.

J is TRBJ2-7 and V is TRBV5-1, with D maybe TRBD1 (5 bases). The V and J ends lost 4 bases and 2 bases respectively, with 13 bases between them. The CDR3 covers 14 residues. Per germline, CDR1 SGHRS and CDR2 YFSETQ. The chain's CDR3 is CASSPDQGPYEQYF. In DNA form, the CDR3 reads TGCGCCAGCAGCCCCGACCAGGGCCCCTACGAGCAGTACTTC.

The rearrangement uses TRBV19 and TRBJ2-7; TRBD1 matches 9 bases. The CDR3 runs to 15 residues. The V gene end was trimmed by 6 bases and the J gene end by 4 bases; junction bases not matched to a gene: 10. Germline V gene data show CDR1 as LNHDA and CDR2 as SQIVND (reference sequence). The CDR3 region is CASRPAGTGFYEQYF. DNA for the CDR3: TGTGCCAGTAGACCAGCCGGGACAGGGTTTTACGAGCAGTACTTC.

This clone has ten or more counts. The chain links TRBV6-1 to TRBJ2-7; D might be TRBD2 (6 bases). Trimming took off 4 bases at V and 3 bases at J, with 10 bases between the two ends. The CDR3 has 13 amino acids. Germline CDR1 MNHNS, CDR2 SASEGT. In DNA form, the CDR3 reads TGTGCCAGCAGTGCCGGGGGAGGCTACGAGCAGTACTTC. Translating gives CASSAGGGYEQYF.

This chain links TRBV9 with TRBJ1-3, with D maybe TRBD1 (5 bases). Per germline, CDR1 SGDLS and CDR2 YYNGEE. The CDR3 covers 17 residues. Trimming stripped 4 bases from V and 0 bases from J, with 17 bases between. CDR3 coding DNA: TGTGCCAGCAGCCCCCTCGGGGGGGATATCTCTGGAAACACCATATATTTT. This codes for CASSPLGGDISGNTIYF.